The clone carrying this T cell receptor (beta chain) was counted only a few times. This specimen belongs to a study of T-cell memory formation after mild COVID-19. In TCRdb, the 5' RACE reads were re-called with MiXCR into one record per CDR3 protein. The sample yields some 450,000 distinct CDR3 sequences, under 20% seen once. Trimming removed 8 bases from V and 3 bases from J, with 13 bases in between. The CDR3 loop spans 13 amino acids. Germline V gene sequence: CDR1 MNHEY, CDR2 SMNVEV (reference sequence). Sample: PBMCs or a T cell subset sorted from them (not recorded which). The V call is TRBV27, the J call TRBJ1-2; D gene uncertain. This TCR was recovered from a man aged 18-30 years who had mild COVID-19 (a few samples of this study predate the infection). Cell type and time point are not known. In nucleotides, the CDR3 is TGTGCCAGCGCCCTCCGGCGGGACTATGGCTACACCTTC. Translating it yields CASALRRDYGYTF.